The present entry profiles one TCR beta chain with its context. The sample is drawn from a study of circulating and synovial CD4+ cells in juvenile arthritis. Germline values: CDR1 SGHTA, CDR2 FQGNSA. J lost 0 bases, V lost 4 bases, and 5 bases had no gene match. The CDR3 consists of 16 residues. Data came from immunoSEQ multiplex PCR; TCRdb stores just in-frame clones and leaves some out. The profile shows just over 35,000 clones, approximately 96% of them singletons. The chain couples TRBV7-2 to TRBJ2-4, with TRBD2 identical over 8 bases. Material for sequencing was CD4+ T cells from blood. The sequence was collected from a human donor with juvenile idiopathic arthritis. CDR3 sequence (DNA): TGTGCCAGCAGCTCTTTAGCGGGGAAAGCCAAAAACATTCAGTACTTC. It specifies CASSSLAGKAKNIQYF.